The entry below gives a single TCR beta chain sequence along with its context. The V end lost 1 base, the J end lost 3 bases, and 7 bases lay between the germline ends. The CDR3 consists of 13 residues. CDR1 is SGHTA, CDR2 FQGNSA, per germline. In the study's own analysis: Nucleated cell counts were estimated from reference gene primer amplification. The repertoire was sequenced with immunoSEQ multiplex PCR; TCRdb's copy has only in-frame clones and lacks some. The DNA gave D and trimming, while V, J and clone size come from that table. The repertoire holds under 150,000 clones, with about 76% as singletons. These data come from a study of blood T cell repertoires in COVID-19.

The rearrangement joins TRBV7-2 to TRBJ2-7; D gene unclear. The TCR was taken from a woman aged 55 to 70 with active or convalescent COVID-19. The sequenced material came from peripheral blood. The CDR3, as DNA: TGTGCCAGCAGCTTAGGGCAGGTCTACGAGCAGTACTTC. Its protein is CASSLGQVYEQYF. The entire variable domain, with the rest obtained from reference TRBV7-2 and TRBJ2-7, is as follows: GAGVSQSPSNKVTEKGKDVELRCDPISGHTALYWYRQSLGQGLEFLIYFQGNSAPDKSGLPSDRFSAERTGGSVSTLTIQRTQQEDSAVYLCASSLGQVYEQYFGPGTRLTVT.